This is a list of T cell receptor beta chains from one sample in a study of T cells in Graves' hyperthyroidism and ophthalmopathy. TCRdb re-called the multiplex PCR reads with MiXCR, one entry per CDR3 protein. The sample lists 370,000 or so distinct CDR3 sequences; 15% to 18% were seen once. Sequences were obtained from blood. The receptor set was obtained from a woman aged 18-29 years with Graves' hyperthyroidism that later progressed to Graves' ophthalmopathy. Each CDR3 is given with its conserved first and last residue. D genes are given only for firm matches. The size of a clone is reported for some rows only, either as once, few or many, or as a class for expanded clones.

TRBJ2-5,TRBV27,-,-,TGTGCCAGCAGTTTATTGGGACGTCAAGAGACCCAGTACTTC,CASSLLGRQETQYF
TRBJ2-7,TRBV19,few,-,TGTGCCAGTAGTATTTCGCTTCTGGTCGGGGAAGGAGTCGAGCAGTACTTC,CASSISLLVGEGVEQYF
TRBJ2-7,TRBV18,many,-,TGTGCCAGCTCACCACCGGTTTCGTCCTACGAGCAGTACTTC,CASSPPVSSYEQYF
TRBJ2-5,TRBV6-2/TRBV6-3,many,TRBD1,TGTGCCAGCAGTGGGGGGACAGGGAAGTACCAAGAGACCCAGTACTTC,CASSGGTGKYQETQYF
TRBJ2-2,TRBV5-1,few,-,TGCGCCAGCAGTCTCAATCCGGGGCGATATGGGGAGACCGGGGAGCTGTTTTTT,CASSLNPGRYGETGELFF
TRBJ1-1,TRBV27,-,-,TGTGCCAGCCGGCAAACACTTATGAACACTGAAGCTTTCTTT,CASRQTLMNTEAFF
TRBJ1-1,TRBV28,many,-,TGTGCCAGCAAAGAGGGGGGGGAAGTGAACACTGAAGCTTTCTTT,CASKEGGEVNTEAFF
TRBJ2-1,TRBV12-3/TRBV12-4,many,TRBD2,TGTGCCAGTTCAAGAAGTGGGAGGGGTCTCTACAATGAGCAGTTCTTC,CASSRSGRGLYNEQFF
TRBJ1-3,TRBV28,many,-,TGTGCCAGCAGTTTAGGGGGCGGAGGGACTGGAAACACCATATATTTT,CASSLGGGGTGNTIYF
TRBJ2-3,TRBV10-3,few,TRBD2,TGTGCCACCGAGCGGGAGGGGGGCACAGATACGCAGTATTTT,CATEREGGTDTQYF
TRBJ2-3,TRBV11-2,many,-,TGTGCCAGCAGCTTAGACAGTCTAGTCACAGATACGCAGTATTTT,CASSLDSLVTDTQYF
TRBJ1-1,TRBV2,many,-,TGTGCCAGCAAAGTTGGGGGGGCCGGCACTGAAGCTTTCTTT,CASKVGGAGTEAFF
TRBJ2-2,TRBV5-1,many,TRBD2,TGCGCCAGCAGCCCCCCTAGCGGAGTGGGCACCGGGGAGCTGTTTTTT,CASSPPSGVGTGELFF
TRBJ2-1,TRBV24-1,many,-,TGTGCCACCAGCCACTTTACTAGTTCTGAGCAGTTCTTC,CATSHFTSSEQFF
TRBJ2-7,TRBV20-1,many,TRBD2,TGCAGTGCTACCCGACTAGCGGGAGGAGGATACGAGCAGTACTTC,CSATRLAGGGYEQYF
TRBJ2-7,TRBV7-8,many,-,TGTGCCAGCAGCTTAGGGGCAGGCCCCACCCGGGAGCAGTACTTC,CASSLGAGPTREQYF
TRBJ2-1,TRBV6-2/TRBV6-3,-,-,TGTGCCAGCAGTGGCGCGAGGAGCTCCTACAATGAGCAGTTCTTC,CASSGARSSYNEQFF
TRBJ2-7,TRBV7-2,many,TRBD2,TGTGCCAGCAGCTCTAGGGGGGGACTAGCAGTCTACGAGCAGTACTTC,CASSSRGGLAVYEQYF
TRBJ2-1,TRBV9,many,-,TGTGCCAGCAGCGTTGGGGGAGAAGCCTCCTACAATGAGCAGTTCTTC,CASSVGGEASYNEQFF
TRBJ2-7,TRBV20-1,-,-,TGCAGTGCTAGAGATTTTGTACGATTTACGGGTTCCTACGAGCAGTACTTC,CSARDFVRFTGSYEQYF
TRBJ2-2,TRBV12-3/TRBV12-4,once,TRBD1,TGTGCCAGCAGCTCAAGCACCCCGGGACAGAGGAACACCGGGGAGCTGTTTTTT,CASSSSTPGQRNTGELFF
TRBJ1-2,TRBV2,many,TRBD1,TGTGCCAGCAGCGGGGACAGGGGCGACTATGGCTACACCTTC,CASSGDRGDYGYTF
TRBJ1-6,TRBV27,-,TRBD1,TGTGCCAGCAGACTGACAGGGATGGTAAATTCACCCCTCCACTTT,CASRLTGMVNSPLHF
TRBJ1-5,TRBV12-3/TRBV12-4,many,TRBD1,TGTGCCAGCAGCCAGGGACAGGCTTCGGGACCCCAGCATTTT,CASSQGQASGPQHF
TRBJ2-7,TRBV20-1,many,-,TGCAGTGCTAGAGATCTATCAGGGCGCGAGCAGTACTTC,CSARDLSGREQYF
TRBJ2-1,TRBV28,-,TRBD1,TGTGCCAGCAGTGGACAGGGGAGTAGTGAGCAGTTCTTC,CASSGQGSSEQFF
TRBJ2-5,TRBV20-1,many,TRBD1,TGCAGTGCTACAGGCGACAGGGGGCGGCAAGAGACCCAGTACTTC,CSATGDRGRQETQYF
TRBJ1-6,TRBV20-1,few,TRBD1,TGCAGTGCTAGAGATTGGGGGGCAGGGGGAAATGTTTTACCCCTCCACTTT,CSARDWGAGGNVLPLHF
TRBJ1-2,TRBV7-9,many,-,TGTGCCAGCAGTCAGACAGCGAACTATGGCTACACCTTC,CASSQTANYGYTF
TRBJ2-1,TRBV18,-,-,TGTGCCAGCTCACTCCTAGTCCCGAGGTACAATGAGCAGTTCTTC,CASSLLVPRYNEQFF